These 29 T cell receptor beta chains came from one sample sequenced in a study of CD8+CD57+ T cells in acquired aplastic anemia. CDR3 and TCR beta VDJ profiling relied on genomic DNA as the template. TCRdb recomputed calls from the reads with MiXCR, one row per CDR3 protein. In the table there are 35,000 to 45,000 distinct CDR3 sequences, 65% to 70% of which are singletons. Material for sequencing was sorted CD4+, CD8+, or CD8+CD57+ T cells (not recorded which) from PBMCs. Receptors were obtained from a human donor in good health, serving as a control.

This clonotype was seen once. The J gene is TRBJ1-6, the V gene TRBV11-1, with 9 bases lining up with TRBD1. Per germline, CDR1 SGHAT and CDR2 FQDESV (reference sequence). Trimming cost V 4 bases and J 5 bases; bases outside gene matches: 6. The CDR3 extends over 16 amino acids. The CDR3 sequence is CASSWRDREDNSPLHF. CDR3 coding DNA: TGTGCCAGCAGCTGGAGGGACAGGGAAGATAATTCACCCCTCCACTTT.

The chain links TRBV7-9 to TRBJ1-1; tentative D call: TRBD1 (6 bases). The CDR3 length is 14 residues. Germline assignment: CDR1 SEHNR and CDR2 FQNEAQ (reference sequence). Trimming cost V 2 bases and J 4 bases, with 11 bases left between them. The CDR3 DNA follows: TGTGCCAGCAGCTTACACAGGGAAGGCACTGAAGCTTTCTTT. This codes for CASSLHREGTEAFF. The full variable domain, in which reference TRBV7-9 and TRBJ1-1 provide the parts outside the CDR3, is DTGVSQNPRHKITKRGQNVTFRCDPISEHNRLYWYRQTLGQGPEFLTYFQNEAQLEKSRLLSDRFSAERPKGSFSTLEIQRTEQGDSAMYLCASSLHREGTEAFFGQGTRLTVV.

The CDR3 DNA follows: TGTGCCACCAGTGATGGCCAGGGGCGGGAGCCCCAGCATTTT. Translating it yields CATSDGQGREPQHF. This sequence joins TRBV24-1 and TRBJ1-5, with a possible D match to TRBD1 (6 bases). V was trimmed by 3 bases and J by 8 bases, leaving 13 bases between them. Germline V gives CDR1 KGHDR, CDR2 SFDVKD. The CDR3 has 14 amino acids.

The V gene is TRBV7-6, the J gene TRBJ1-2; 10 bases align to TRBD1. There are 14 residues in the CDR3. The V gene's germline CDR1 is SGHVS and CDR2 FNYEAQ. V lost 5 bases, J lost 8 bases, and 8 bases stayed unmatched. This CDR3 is CASSQGQGVGGYTF. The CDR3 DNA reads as TGTGCCAGCAGCCAAGGACAGGGGGTTGGGGGCTACACCTTC. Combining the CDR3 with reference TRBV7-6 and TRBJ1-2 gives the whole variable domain GAGVSQSPRYKVTKRGQDVALRCDPISGHVSLYWYRQALGQGPEFLTYFNYEAQQDKSGLPNDRFSAERPEGSISTLTIQRTEQRDSAMYRCASSQGQGVGGYTFGSGTRLTVV.

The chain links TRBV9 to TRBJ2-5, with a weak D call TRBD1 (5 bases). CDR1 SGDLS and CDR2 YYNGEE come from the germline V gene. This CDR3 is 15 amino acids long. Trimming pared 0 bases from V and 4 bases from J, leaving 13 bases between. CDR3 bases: TGTGCCAGCAGCGTAGCTTCAGGGTTGCGAGAGACCCAGTACTTC. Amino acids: CASSVASGLRETQYF.

The chain's CDR3 is CASSTVDSLYF. CDR3 sequence (DNA): TGTGCCAGTAGTACCGTCGACAGTCTGTACTTC. The chain carries TRBV19 and TRBJ2-7; maybe TRBD1 (5 bases). Trimming pared 4 bases from V and 12 bases from J, leaving 13 bases between. The germline CDR1 and CDR2 sequences are LNHDA and SQIVND (reference sequence). The CDR3 length is 11 residues.

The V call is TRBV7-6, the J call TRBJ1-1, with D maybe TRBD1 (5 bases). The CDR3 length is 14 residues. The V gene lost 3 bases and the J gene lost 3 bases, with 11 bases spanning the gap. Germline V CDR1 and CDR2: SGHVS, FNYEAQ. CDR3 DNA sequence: TGTGCCAGCAGCTTGGCAGGGAAGGACACTGAAGCTTTCTTT. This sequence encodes CASSLAGKDTEAFF.

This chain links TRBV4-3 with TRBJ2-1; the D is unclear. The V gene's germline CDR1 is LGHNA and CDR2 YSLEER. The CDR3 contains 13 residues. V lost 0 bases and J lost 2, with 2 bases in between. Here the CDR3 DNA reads TGCGCCAGCAGCCAAGACACCTACAATGAGCAGTTCTTC. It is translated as CASSQDTYNEQFF.

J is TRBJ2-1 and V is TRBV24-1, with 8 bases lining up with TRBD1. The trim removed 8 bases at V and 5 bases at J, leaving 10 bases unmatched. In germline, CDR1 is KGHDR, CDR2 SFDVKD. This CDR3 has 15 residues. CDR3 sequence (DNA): TGTGCCACCACAGGGGGCCGTGGGTGGGACAATGAGCAGTTCTTC. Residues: CATTGGRGWDNEQFF.

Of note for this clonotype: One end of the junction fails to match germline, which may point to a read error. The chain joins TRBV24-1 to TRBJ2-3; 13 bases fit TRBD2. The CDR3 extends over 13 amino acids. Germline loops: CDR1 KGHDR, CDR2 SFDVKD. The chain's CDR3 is CATSAGLAGPPQF. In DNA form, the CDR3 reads TGTGCCACCAGTGCGGGACTAGCGGGACCCCCGCAATTT.

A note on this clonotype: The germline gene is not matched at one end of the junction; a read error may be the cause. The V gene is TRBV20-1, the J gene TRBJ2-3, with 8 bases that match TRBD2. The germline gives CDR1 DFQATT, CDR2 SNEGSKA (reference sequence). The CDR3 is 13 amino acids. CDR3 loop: CSARGTSTDTQCF. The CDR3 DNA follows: TGCAGTGCTAGAGGGACTAGCACCGATACGCAGTGTTTT.

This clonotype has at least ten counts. The CDR3 protein is CASSLIQETGELFF. In nucleotides, the CDR3 is TGTGCCAGCAGCTTAATACAGGAGACCGGGGAGCTGTTTTTT. This chain joins TRBV5-6 and TRBJ2-2; weak D call: TRBD1 (5 bases). The CDR3 runs to 14 residues. V was trimmed by 2 bases and J by 5 bases, leaving 10 bases between them. Germline loops: CDR1 SGHDT, CDR2 YYEEEE.

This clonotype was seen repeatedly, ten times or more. DNA of the CDR3: TGCGCCAGCAGCCAAGTCCCAGCGGGGACCTACGAGCAGTACTTC. Encoded protein: CASSQVPAGTYEQYF. This chain uses TRBV4-1 with TRBJ2-7; 7 positions match TRBD2. From germline, CDR1 is MGHRA and CDR2 YSYEKL. Trimming removed 1 base from V and 2 bases from J; junction bases left unmatched: 5. There are 15 residues in the CDR3.

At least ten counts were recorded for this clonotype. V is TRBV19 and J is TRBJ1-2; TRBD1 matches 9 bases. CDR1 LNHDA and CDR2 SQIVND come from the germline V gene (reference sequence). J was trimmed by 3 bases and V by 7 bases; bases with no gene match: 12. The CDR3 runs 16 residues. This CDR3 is CASMEGTGLRDYGYTF. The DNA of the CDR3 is TGTGCCAGTATGGAAGGGACAGGGTTGAGGGACTATGGCTACACCTTC.

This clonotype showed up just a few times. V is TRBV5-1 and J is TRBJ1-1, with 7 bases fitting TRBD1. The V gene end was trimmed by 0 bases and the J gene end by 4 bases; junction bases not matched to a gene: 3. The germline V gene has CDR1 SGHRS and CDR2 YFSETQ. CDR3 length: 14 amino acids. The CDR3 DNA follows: TGCGCCAGCAGCTTGGGACAGGGAAGCACTGAAGCTTTCTTT. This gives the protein CASSLGQGSTEAFF. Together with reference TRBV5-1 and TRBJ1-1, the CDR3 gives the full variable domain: KAGVTQTPRYLIKTRGQQVTLSCSPISGHRSVSWYQQTPGQGLQFLFEYFSETQRNKGNFPGRFSGRQFSNSRSEMNVSTLELGDSALYLCASSLGQGSTEAFFGQGTRLTVV.

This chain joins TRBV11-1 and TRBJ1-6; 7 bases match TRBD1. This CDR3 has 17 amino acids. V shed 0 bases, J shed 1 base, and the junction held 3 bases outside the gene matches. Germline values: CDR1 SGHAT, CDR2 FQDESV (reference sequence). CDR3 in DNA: TGTGCCAGCAGCTTAGCAGGGGGCAGGTCCTATAATTCACCCCTCCACTTT. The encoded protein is CASSLAGGRSYNSPLHF.

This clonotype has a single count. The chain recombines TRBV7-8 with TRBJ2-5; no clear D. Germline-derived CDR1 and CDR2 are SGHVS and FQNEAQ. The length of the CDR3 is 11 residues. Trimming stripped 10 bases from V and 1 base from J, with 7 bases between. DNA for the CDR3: TGTGCCATACGTCCCCAAGAGACCCAGTACTTC. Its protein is CAIRPQETQYF.

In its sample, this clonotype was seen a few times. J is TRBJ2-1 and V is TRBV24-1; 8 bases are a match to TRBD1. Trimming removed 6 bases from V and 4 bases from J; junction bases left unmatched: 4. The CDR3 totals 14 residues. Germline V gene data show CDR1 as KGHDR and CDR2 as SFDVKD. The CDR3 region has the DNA TGTGCCACCAGTTTGACAGGGGATTACAATGAGCAGTTCTTC. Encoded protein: CATSLTGDYNEQFF.

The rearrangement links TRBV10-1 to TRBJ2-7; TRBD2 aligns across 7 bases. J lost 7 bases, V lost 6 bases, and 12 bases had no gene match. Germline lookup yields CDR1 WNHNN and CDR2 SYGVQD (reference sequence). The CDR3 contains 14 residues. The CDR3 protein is CASSAGTIGGEQYF. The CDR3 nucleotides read TGCGCCAGCAGCGCCGGGACTATTGGGGGAGAGCAGTACTTC.

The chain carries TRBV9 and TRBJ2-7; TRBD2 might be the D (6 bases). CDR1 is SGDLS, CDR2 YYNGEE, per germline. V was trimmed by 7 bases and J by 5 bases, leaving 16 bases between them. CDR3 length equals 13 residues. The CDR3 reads CASGGTRTHEQYF. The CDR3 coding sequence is TGTGCCAGCGGCGGGACCAGAACCCACGAGCAGTACTTC.

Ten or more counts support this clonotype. Here the CDR3 reads CASSLFSAQETQYF. CDR3 coding DNA: TGTGCCAGCAGTTTATTTTCGGCCCAAGAGACCCAGTACTTC. The chain combines TRBV28 with TRBJ2-5; D not resolved. The germline gives CDR1 MDHEN, CDR2 SYDVKM. Trimming shortened V by 1 base and J by 1 base, and 7 bases separated the two germline ends. The CDR3 has 14 residues.

The CDR3 protein is CASSSPGQAHGYTF. The CDR3 bases are TGTGCCAGCAGCAGCCCGGGACAGGCCCATGGCTACACCTTC. The V gene is TRBV5-6, the J gene TRBJ1-2, with 8 nucleotides matching TRBD1. Germline CDR1 SGHDT, CDR2 YYEEEE. The CDR3 is made up of 14 amino acids. V shed 4 bases and J 6 bases; nucleotides not matched to a gene: 8.

The CDR3 loop is CASSSSGGALGYEQYF. CDR3 nucleotides: TGTGCCAGCAGCTCTAGCGGGGGGGCCCTCGGCTACGAGCAGTACTTC. The chain couples TRBV7-8 to TRBJ2-7; 12 bases match TRBD2. V shed 4 bases and J 3 bases; nucleotides not matched to a gene: 7. Germline lookup yields CDR1 SGHVS and CDR2 FQNEAQ. The CDR3 runs 16 residues.

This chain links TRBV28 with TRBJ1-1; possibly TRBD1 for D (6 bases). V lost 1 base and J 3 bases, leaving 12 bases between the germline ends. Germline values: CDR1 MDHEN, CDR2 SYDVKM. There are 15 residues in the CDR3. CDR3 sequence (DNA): TGTGCCAGCAGTTTATCGCCAGGGGCTCACACTGAAGCTTTCTTT. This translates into CASSLSPGAHTEAFF.

CDR3: CSARTTSQETQYF. CDR3 DNA sequence: TGCAGTGCTAGGACGACCTCACAAGAGACCCAGTACTTC. V is TRBV20-1 and J is TRBJ2-5, with unresolved D. Between the trimmed V and J ends, which lost 3 bases and 2 bases, there was a span of 10 bases. Germline lookup yields CDR1 DFQATT and CDR2 SNEGSKA (reference sequence). This CDR3 region has 13 residues.

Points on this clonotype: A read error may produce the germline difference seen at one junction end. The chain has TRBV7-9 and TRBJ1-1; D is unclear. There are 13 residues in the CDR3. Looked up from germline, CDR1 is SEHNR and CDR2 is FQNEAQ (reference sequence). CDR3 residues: CASSPQRNTEPFF. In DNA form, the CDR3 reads TGCGCCAGCAGCCCACAGCGCAACACTGAACCTTTCTTT.

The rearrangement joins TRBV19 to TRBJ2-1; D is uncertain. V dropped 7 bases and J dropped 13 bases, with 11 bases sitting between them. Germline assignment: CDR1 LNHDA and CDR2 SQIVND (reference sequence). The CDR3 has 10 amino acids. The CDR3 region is CASKGVAQFF. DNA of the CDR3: TGTGCCAGTAAGGGCGTAGCACAGTTCTTC.

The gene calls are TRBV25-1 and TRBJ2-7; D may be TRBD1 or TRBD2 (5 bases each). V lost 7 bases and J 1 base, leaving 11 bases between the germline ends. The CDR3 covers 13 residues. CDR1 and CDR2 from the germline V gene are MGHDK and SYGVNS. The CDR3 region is CASIRDGSYEQYF. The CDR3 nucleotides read TGTGCCAGCATAAGGGACGGATCCTACGAGCAGTACTTC.

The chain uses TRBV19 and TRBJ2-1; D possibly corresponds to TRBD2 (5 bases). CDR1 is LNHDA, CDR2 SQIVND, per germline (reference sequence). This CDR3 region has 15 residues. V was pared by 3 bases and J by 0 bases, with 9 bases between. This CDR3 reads CASSISRGSYNEQFF. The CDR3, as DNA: TGTGCCAGTAGTATCTCCCGGGGCTCCTACAATGAGCAGTTCTTC. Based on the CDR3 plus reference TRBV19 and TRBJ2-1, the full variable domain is DGGITQSPKYLFRKEGQNVTLSCEQNLNHDAMYWYRQDPGQGLRLIYYSQIVNDFQKGDIAEGYSVSREKKESFPLTVTSAQKNPTAFYLCASSISRGSYNEQFFGPGTRLTVL.